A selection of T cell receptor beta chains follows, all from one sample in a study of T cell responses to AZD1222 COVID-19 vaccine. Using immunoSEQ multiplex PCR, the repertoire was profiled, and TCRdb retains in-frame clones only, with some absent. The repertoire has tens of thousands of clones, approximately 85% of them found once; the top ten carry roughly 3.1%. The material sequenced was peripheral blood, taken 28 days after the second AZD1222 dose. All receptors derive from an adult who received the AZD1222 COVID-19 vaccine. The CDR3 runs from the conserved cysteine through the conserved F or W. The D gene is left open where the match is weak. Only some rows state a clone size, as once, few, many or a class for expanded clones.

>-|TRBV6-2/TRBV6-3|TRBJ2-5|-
CASSPAEVRETQYF
TGTGCCAGCAGTCCCGCGGAGGTGAGAGAGACCCAGTACTTC
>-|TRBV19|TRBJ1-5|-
CASSIRGNGNQPQHF
TGTGCCAGTAGTATCCGGGGCAACGGCAATCAGCCCCAGCATTTT
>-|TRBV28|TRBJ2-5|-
CASSLKGIPWETQYF
TGTGCCAGCAGTTTGAAGGGGATCCCGTGGGAGACCCAGTACTTC
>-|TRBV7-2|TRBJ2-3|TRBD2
CASSLDLAGASTDTQYF
TGTGCCAGCAGCTTAGATTTAGCGGGGGCTAGCACAGATACGCAGTATTTT
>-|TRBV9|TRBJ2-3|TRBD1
CASSAIDRGDGTDTQYF
TGTGCCAGCAGCGCGATTGACAGGGGGGACGGCACAGATACGCAGTATTTT
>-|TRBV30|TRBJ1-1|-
CAWRQTENTEAFF
TGTGCCTGGAGACAAACAGAGAACACTGAAGCTTTCTTT
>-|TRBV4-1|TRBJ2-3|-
CASSQVSGGVSTDTQYF
TGCGCCAGCAGCCAAGTTTCGGGCGGGGTCTCGACAGATACGCAGTATTTT
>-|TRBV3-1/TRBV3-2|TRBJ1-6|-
CASSQVLGNSPLHF
TGTGCCAGCAGCCAAGTTCTAGGAAATTCACCCCTCCACTTT
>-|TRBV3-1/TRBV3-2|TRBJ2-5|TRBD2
CASSHLIPGLAGKQETQYF
TGTGCCAGCAGCCACTTAATACCGGGACTAGCGGGGAAACAAGAGACCCAGTACTTC
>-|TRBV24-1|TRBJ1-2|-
CATSYRERYTF
TGTGCCACCAGTTACAGGGAGCGCTACACCTTC
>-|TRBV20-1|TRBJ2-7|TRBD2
CSASLAGVGEQYF
TGCAGTGCTAGTCTAGCGGGAGTAGGCGAGCAGTACTTC
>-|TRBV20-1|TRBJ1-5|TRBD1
CSASNRGTQPQHF
TGCAGTGCTAGTAACAGGGGGACTCAGCCCCAGCATTTT
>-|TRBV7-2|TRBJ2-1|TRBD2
CASSLESSGSYNEQFF
TGTGCCAGCAGCTTAGAATCTAGCGGGAGCTACAATGAGCAGTTCTTC
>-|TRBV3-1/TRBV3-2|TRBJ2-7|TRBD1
CASSPGQSYEQYF
TGTGCCAGCAGCCCGGGACAGTCCTACGAGCAGTACTTC
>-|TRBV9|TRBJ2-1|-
CASSAGSNEQFF
TGTGCCAGCAGCGCCGGGAGCAATGAGCAGTTCTTC
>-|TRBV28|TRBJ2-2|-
CASSFGNTGELFF
TGTGCCAGCAGTTTCGGGAACACCGGGGAGCTGTTTTTT
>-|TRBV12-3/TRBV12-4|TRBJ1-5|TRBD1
CASSQDRGQPQHF
TGTGCCAGCAGTCAGGACAGGGGGCAGCCCCAGCATTTT
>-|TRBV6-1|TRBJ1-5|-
CASSEAGGQQPQHF
TGTGCCAGCAGTGAAGCGGGTGGGCAACAGCCCCAGCATTTT
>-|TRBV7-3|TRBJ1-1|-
CASSLGGWSEAFF
TGTGCCAGCAGCTTAGGAGGTTGGTCTGAAGCTTTCTTT
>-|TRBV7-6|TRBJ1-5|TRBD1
CASSLGRQGSRQPQHF
TGTGCCAGCAGCTTAGGGCGACAGGGAAGTAGGCAGCCCCAGCATTTT
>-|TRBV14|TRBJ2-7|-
CASSQERIALGGGHEQYF
TGTGCCAGCAGCCAAGAAAGAATAGCCCTTGGCGGTGGGCACGAGCAGTACTTC
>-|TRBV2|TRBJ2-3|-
CASTQDLTDTQYF
TGTGCCAGCACCCAGGACCTCACAGATACGCAGTATTTT
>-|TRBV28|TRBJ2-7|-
CASSPPPYVAPYEQYF
TGTGCCAGCAGTCCACCACCCTATGTCGCCCCCTACGAGCAGTACTTC
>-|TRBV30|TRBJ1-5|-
CAWSVKGNQPQHF
TGTGCCTGGAGTGTAAAGGGAAATCAGCCCCAGCATTTT
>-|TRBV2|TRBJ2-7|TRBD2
CASTGTSGRKTYEQYF
TGTGCCAGCACCGGGACTAGCGGGAGGAAAACCTACGAGCAGTACTTC
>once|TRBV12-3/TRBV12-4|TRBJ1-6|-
CASNGPTNSPLHF
TGTGCCAGCAACGGGCCAACTAATTCACCCCTCCACTTT
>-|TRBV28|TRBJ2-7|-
CASELQSSYEQYF
TGTGCCAGCGAATTACAGTCCTCCTACGAGCAGTACTTC
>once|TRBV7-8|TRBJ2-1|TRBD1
CASSLFLRDRGPYNEQFF
TGTGCCAGCAGCTTATTCCTCCGGGACAGGGGCCCCTACAATGAGCAGTTCTTC
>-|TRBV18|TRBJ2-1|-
CASSEYNEQFF
TGTGCCAGCTCAGAGTACAATGAGCAGTTCTTC
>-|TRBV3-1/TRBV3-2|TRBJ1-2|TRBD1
CASSQGTGGYGYTF
TGTGCCAGCAGCCAAGGGACAGGAGGCTATGGCTACACCTTC
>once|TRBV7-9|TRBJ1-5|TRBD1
CASSNDRGGNQPQHF
TGTGCCAGCAGCAACGACAGGGGTGGCAATCAGCCCCAGCATTTT
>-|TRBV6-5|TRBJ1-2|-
CASSYSNSRYGYTF
TGTGCCAGCAGTTACTCGAACAGTAGATATGGCTACACCTTC
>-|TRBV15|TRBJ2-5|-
CATSLVGNQETQYF
TGTGCCACCAGCCTTGTGGGCAACCAAGAGACCCAGTACTTC
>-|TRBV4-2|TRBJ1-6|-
CASATTTGSPLHF
TGTGCCAGTGCGACAACTACCGGGTCACCCCTCCACTTT
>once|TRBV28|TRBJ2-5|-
CASSLGAWGLGETQYF
TGTGCCAGCAGTTTAGGTGCTTGGGGCCTGGGAGAGACCCAGTACTTC
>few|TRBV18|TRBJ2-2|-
CASSTITGPGNTGELFF
TGTGCCAGCTCCACAATTACAGGTCCGGGGAACACCGGGGAGCTGTTTTTT
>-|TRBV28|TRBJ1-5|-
CASSLGVAGNQPQHF
TGTGCCAGCAGTTTAGGTGTCGCAGGGAATCAGCCCCAGCATTTT
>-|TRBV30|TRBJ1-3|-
CAWTPRGAGSSGNTIYF
TGTGCCTGGACCCCCCGGGGGGCAGGGAGCTCTGGAAACACCATATATTTT
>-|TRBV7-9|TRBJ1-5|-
CASSLGVTGGRGQPQHF
TGTGCCAGCAGCTTAGGAGTAACTGGGGGCAGGGGTCAGCCCCAGCATTTT
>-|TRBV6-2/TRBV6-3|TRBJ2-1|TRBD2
CASSYRAAGLEFF
TGTGCCAGCAGTTATCGGGCAGCGGGACTCGAGTTCTTC
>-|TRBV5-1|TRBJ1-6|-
CASRGEGRSSPLHF
TGCGCCAGCCGCGGGGAGGGAAGGAGTTCACCCCTCCACTTT
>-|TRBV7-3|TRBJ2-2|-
CASSPEMITGELFF
TGTGCCAGCAGCCCAGAGATGATAACCGGGGAGCTGTTTTTT
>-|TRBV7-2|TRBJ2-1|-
CASSLDTLGNEQFF
TGTGCCAGCAGCTTAGACACCCTCGGGAATGAGCAGTTCTTC
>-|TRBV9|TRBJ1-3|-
CASSVGGESGNTIYF
TGTGCCAGCAGCGTAGGGGGGGAAAGTGGAAACACCATATATTTT
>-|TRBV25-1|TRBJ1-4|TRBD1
CASSGQGAEKLFF
TGTGCCAGCAGTGGACAGGGGGCTGAAAAACTGTTTTTT
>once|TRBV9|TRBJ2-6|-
CASSQQTGTSSSGANVLTF
TGTGCCAGCAGCCAACAAACCGGGACATCGAGCTCTGGGGCCAACGTCCTGACTTTC
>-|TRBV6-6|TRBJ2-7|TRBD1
CAIRWGQGKAHEQYF
TGTGCCATCCGGTGGGGACAGGGGAAGGCCCACGAGCAGTACTTC
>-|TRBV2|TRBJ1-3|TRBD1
CASSSDRQGLSSGNTIYF
TGTGCCAGCAGTTCAGATAGACAGGGGCTGAGCTCTGGAAACACCATATATTTT
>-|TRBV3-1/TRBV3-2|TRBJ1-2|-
CASSQDYRVHGYTF
TGTGCCAGCAGCCAAGATTACAGGGTCCATGGCTACACCTTC
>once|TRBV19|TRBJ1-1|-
CASSMGQGTEAFF
TGTGCCAGTAGTATGGGCCAGGGAACTGAAGCTTTCTTT
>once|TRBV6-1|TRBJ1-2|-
CASSEGVGRDGYTF
TGTGCCAGCAGTGAAGGGGTAGGGAGGGATGGCTACACCTTC
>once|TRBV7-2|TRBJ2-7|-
CASSTTRYEQYF
TGTGCCAGCAGCACTACTAGGTACGAGCAGTACTTC
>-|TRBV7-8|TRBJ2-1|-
CASSLMTGYNEQFF
TGTGCCAGCAGCTTGATGACAGGCTACAATGAGCAGTTCTTC
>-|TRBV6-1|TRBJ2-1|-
CASSDDGGGEQFF
TGTGCCAGCAGTGACGACGGGGGTGGTGAGCAGTTCTTC
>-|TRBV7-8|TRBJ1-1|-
CASSYGPGTEAFF
TGTGCCAGCAGCTACGGACCGGGGACTGAAGCTTTCTTT
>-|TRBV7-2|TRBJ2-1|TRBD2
CASSLDILAGTLFF
TGTGCCAGCAGCTTAGATATTCTAGCGGGAACCCTGTTCTTC
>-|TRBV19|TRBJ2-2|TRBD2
CASTRAGTSGANTGELFF
TGTGCCAGTACCCGAGCCGGGACTAGCGGGGCTAACACCGGGGAGCTGTTTTTT